These 16 T cell receptor beta chains share one sample of origin, sequenced in a study of shared clonotypes between healthy human individuals. Using immunoSEQ multiplex PCR, the repertoire was profiled, and TCRdb retains in-frame clones only, with some absent. The sample carries millions of clones, more than 80% recorded once. Sequenced material: naive CD4+ T cells from PBMCs. Noted subset: CD45RA+ positively selected. All receptors derive from a man between 18 and 35 years old in good health. Some clones in this sample may be carry-over from other donors' samples.

In this sample, this clone turned up a few times. Additional DNA sequences in this sample encode the identical CDR3. The V gene is TRBV11-2, the J gene TRBJ1-2; D is uncertain. The V gene's germline CDR1 is SGHAT and CDR2 FQNNGV. V dropped 0 bases and J dropped 6 bases, with 5 bases sitting between them. The CDR3 loop spans 12 amino acids. The CDR3 nucleotides read TGTGCCAGCAGCTTAGAGGGAGATGGCTACACCTTC. This translates into CASSLEGDGYTF.

The V gene is TRBV10-3, the J gene TRBJ2-7, with D unclear. CDR1 and CDR2 (germline): ENHRY, SYGVKD. The CDR3 spans 14 residues. V was trimmed by 2 bases and J by 0 bases, leaving 8 bases between them. Here the CDR3 DNA reads TGTGCCATCAGTGAGACGGGTTCCTCCTACGAGCAGTACTTC. This encodes CAISETGSSYEQYF.

This sequence joins TRBV6-6 and TRBJ2-2; D might be TRBD2 (6 bases). This CDR3 contains 15 residues. V gave up 0 bases and J gave up 6 bases, with 11 bases separating them. CDR1 is MNHNY and CDR2 is SVGAGI in the germline V gene (reference sequence). This CDR3 reads CASSYSTSRAGELFF. The CDR3 nucleotides are TGTGCCAGCAGTTACTCGACTAGTCGAGCCGGGGAGCTGTTTTTT.

This chain links TRBV5-4 with TRBJ2-7; 8 bases map to TRBD2. CDR3 length: 15 amino acids. V lost 5 bases to trimming and J lost 3 bases; unmatched junction nucleotides: 10. The V gene's germline CDR1 is SGHNT and CDR2 YYREEE (reference sequence). CDR3 sequence (DNA): TGTGCCAGCAGAGGGGGGGGTAGCGGGAACTACGAGCAGTACTTC. Its translation is CASRGGGSGNYEQYF.

V usage is TRBV5-1 and J usage is TRBJ1-1; tentatively, D is TRBD1 (6 bases). V shed 2 bases and J shed 4 bases, with 15 bases lying between them. The CDR3 has 15 residues. Germline loops: CDR1 SGHRS, CDR2 YFSETQ. The chain's CDR3 is CASSFLQGGTTEAFF. The DNA for the CDR3 is TGCGCCAGCAGCTTCCTACAGGGAGGGACCACTGAAGCTTTCTTT. The full variable domain, rest sourced from reference TRBV5-1 and TRBJ1-1, is KAGVTQTPRYLIKTRGQQVTLSCSPISGHRSVSWYQQTPGQGLQFLFEYFSETQRNKGNFPGRFSGRQFSNSRSEMNVSTLELGDSALYLCASSFLQGGTTEAFFGQGTRLTVV.

The chain carries TRBV6-5 and TRBJ2-7, with 11 nucleotides matching TRBD1. The germline gives CDR1 MNHEY, CDR2 SVGAGI. J lost 5 bases, V lost 4 bases, and 7 bases had no gene match. This CDR3 has 15 residues. The CDR3, as DNA: TGTGCCAGCAGTTCCCTCAGGACAGGGGGCGACGAGCAGTACTTC. Its protein is CASSSLRTGGDEQYF.

This clone was picked up one time. This chain joins TRBV18 and TRBJ2-5; D ambiguous. V lost 1 base, J lost 2 bases, and 5 bases lay in between. The CDR3 contains 13 residues. CDR1 is KGHSH, CDR2 LQKENI, per germline. DNA for the CDR3: TGTGCCAGCTCACCACACCAGCAAGAGACCCAGTACTTC. Translated: CASSPHQQETQYF.

The chain has TRBV7-3 and TRBJ2-7; D tentatively fits TRBD1 or TRBD2 (5 bases each). The CDR3 consists of 15 residues. CDR1 is SGHTA and CDR2 is FQGTGA in the germline V gene. Trimming removed 6 bases at V and 2 bases at J, with 17 bases between. CDR3 residues: CASSPMAQGPYEQYF. The CDR3 nucleotides read TGTGCCAGCAGTCCTATGGCGCAGGGACCCTACGAGCAGTACTTC.

CDR3 in amino acids: CATSRDRGAGNTEAFF. Written as DNA, the CDR3 is TGTGCCACCAGCAGAGATCGCGGGGCGGGGAACACTGAAGCTTTCTTT. This chain connects TRBV15 to TRBJ1-1; maybe TRBD1 (5 bases). The germline gives CDR1 LNHNV, CDR2 YYDKDF (reference sequence). The CDR3 is 16 amino acids. The V end lost 0 bases, the J end lost 1 base, and 12 bases lay between the germline ends. Full variable domain (missing parts from reference TRBV15 and TRBJ1-1): DAMVIQNPRYQVTQFGKPVTLSCSQTLNHNVMYWYQQKSSQAPKLLFHYYDKDFNNEADTPDNFQSRRPNTSFCFLDIRSPGLGDTAMYLCATSRDRGAGNTEAFFGQGTRLTVV.

The chain uses TRBV20-1 and TRBJ2-1; D remains unclear. V was cut by 6 bases and J by 4 bases, with 7 bases left in between. Germline CDR1 DFQATT, CDR2 SNEGSKA (reference sequence). CDR3 length: 11 amino acids. CDR3 nucleotide sequence: TGCAGTGCCTGGGAATACAATGAGCAGTTCTTC. The encoded protein is CSAWEYNEQFF.

J is TRBJ2-5 and V is TRBV15; 8 bases are shared with TRBD2. Germline CDR1 and CDR2: LNHNV and YYDKDF (reference sequence). The CDR3 sequence is 15 residues long. Trimming cost V 4 bases and J 4 bases; bases outside gene matches: 8. CDR3 DNA sequence: TGTGCCACCAGCATCCCCCGGGGGGGTGGAGAGACCCAGTACTTC. Its protein is CATSIPRGGGETQYF.

The CDR3 loop is CASSPLSRASGSTDTQYF. DNA for the CDR3: TGTGCCAGCTCACCACTTTCCCGTGCTAGCGGGAGCACAGATACGCAGTATTTT. The chain combines TRBV18 with TRBJ2-3, with 8 bases matching TRBD2. V was pared by 1 base and J by 0 bases, with 9 bases of the junction left unmatched. CDR3 length: 18 amino acids. Germline V gene sequence: CDR1 KGHSH, CDR2 LQKENI.

V usage is TRBV27 and J usage is TRBJ1-2; D possibly corresponds to TRBD1 (5 bases). Germline loops: CDR1 MNHEY, CDR2 SMNVEV (reference sequence). The V end lost 3 bases, the J end lost 0 bases, and 11 bases lay between the germline ends. This CDR3 contains 15 residues. The CDR3 region has the DNA TGTGCCAGCAGTTTTACAGGCGACCCTAACTATGGCTACACCTTC. Its protein is CASSFTGDPNYGYTF.

J is TRBJ1-3 and V is TRBV6-5; unclear D gene. Germline assignment: CDR1 MNHEY and CDR2 SVGAGI. Between the trimmed V and J ends, which lost 5 bases and 7 bases, there was a span of 18 bases. The CDR3 contains 15 residues. The CDR3 DNA reads TGTGCCAGCAGTCCGGACCCGGCTCTGAGGAACACCATATATTTT. This sequence encodes CASSPDPALRNTIYF.

V and J are TRBV18 and TRBJ2-7; 13 nucleotides line up with TRBD2. The V segment lost 1 base and the J segment 6 bases; nucleotides outside the gene matches: 9. There are 17 residues in the CDR3. The germline V gene has CDR1 KGHSH and CDR2 LQKENI. The CDR3 reads CASSPQGTGTSGTEQYF. CDR3 DNA: TGTGCCAGCTCACCACAGGGAACCGGGACTAGCGGGACCGAGCAGTACTTC.

CDR3 residues: CASSYRTSGRAHEQYF. The CDR3 DNA is TGTGCCAGCAGTTACAGGACTAGCGGGAGGGCCCACGAGCAGTACTTC. V and J are TRBV6-5 and TRBJ2-5; TRBD2 matches 15 bases. The end of the DNA is better explained by TRBJ2-7, so the J call may be wrong. Germline lookup yields CDR1 MNHEY and CDR2 SVGAGI. The CDR3 has 16 amino acids.